The 13 T cell receptor beta chains presented below share a single source sample, sequenced in a study of cytomegalovirus exposure and HLA in healthy donors. Clones were read by immunoSEQ multiplex PCR, and TCRdb kept only the in-frame ones, dropping some. Among 300,000 to 350,000 clones, 88% were seen once, and the ten largest hold over 0.9%. Sequencing was performed on PBMCs. Receptors originate from a man aged 30 to 39 in good health and CMV-seronegative.

The chain uses TRBV18 and TRBJ1-1; a weak D match, TRBD1 (6 bases). Germline V lookup: CDR1 KGHSH, CDR2 LQKENI. The CDR3 sequence is 15 residues long. V lost 3 bases and J lost 3, with 14 bases in between. The CDR3 region is CASSPPGTKDTEAFF. For the CDR3, the DNA is TGTGCCAGCTCACCTCCCGGGACAAAGGACACTGAAGCTTTCTTT. Full variable domain (rest looked up from reference TRBV18 and TRBJ1-1): NAGVMQNPRHLVRRRGQEARLRCSPMKGHSHVYWYRQLPEEGLKFMVYLQKENIIDESGMPKERFSAEFPKEGPSILRIQQVVRGDSAAYFCASSPPGTKDTEAFFGQGTRLTVV.

This clone was counted a single time. The genes are TRBV5-4 and TRBJ2-7; 8 bases are a match to TRBD1. This CDR3 has 15 residues. V trimming: 4 bases; J trimming: 3 bases; junction bases outside the gene matches: 9. The germline V gene has CDR1 SGHNT and CDR2 YYREEE (reference sequence). The CDR3 is CASSPSLTGVYEQYF. As DNA, the CDR3 is TGTGCCAGCAGCCCGAGTTTGACAGGGGTCTACGAGCAGTACTTC.

The count of this clone is one. The chain links TRBV7-9 to TRBJ1-2, with 8 bases lining up with TRBD1. Germline V gives CDR1 SEHNR, CDR2 FQNEAQ (reference sequence). The V gene end was trimmed by 3 bases and the J gene end by 4 bases; junction bases not matched to a gene: 7. The CDR3 totals 15 residues. The CDR3 nucleotides read TGTGCCAGCAGCTTGGGACAGGCCCCCTTCTATGGCTACACCTTC. It yields the protein CASSLGQAPFYGYTF.

This chain uses TRBV5-1 with TRBJ2-3, with 7 bases aligning to TRBD2. Germline CDR1 reads SGHRS; CDR2 reads YFSETQ. Trimming cost V 4 bases and J 0 bases; bases outside gene matches: 5. The CDR3 runs 15 residues. Here the CDR3 DNA reads TGCGCCAGCAGCCCGAGGCGGGGGAGCACAGATACGCAGTATTTT. Translation gives CASSPRRGSTDTQYF.

The chain carries TRBV7-2 and TRBJ1-6, with TRBD1 matching 11 bases. The ends lost 5 bases at V and 6 bases at J; junction bases unmatched: 6. The CDR3 runs to 16 residues. CDR1 and CDR2 from the germline V gene are SGHTA and FQGNSA. The CDR3 region is CASSRTGGRSNSPLHF. The CDR3 DNA reads TGTGCCAGCAGCAGGACAGGGGGCAGGAGTAATTCACCCCTCCACTTT.

CDR3 protein: CASSENDRVRHF. The CDR3 region has the DNA TGTGCCAGCAGTGAAAACGACAGGGTACGGCATTTT. The chain is built from TRBV6-1 and TRBJ1-5; 7 bases agree with TRBD1. Germline V CDR1 and CDR2: MNHNS, SASEGT. CDR3 size: 12 residues. J gave up 15 bases and V 2 bases, and 7 bases lay outside the gene matches.

The chain links TRBV27 to TRBJ1-3; no firm D call. The CDR3 loop spans 15 amino acids. V shed 3 bases and J shed 0 bases, with 9 bases lying between them. Germline CDR1 is MNHEY and CDR2 is SMNVEV (reference sequence). CDR3 region: CASSLSGFSGNTIYF. The CDR3, as DNA: TGTGCCAGCAGTTTGAGTGGTTTCTCTGGAAACACCATATATTTT.

The V call is TRBV7-8, the J call TRBJ1-4, with 7 nucleotides matching TRBD1. V was pared by 2 bases and J by 3 bases, with 6 bases of the junction left unmatched. The V gene's germline CDR1 is SGHVS and CDR2 FQNEAQ. This CDR3 comprises 16 residues. The CDR3 is CASSLPLGQPNEKLFF. CDR3 coding DNA: TGTGCCAGCAGCTTACCCTTGGGACAGCCTAATGAAAAACTGTTTTTT. Complete variable domain (other parts from reference TRBV7-8 and TRBJ1-4): GAGVSQSPRYKVAKRGQDVALRCDPISGHVSLFWYQQALGQGPEFLTYFQNEAQLDKSGLPSDRFFAERPEGSVSTLKIQRTQQEDSAVYLCASSLPLGQPNEKLFFGSGTQLSVL.

V gene TRBV7-9 combines with J gene TRBJ1-4; no reliable D call. This CDR3 has 14 amino acids. Germline CDR1 SEHNR, CDR2 FQNEAQ (reference sequence). The V end was cut by 5 bases, the J end by 0 bases, with 7 bases between. The DNA for the CDR3 is TGTGCCAGCAGCGCAGTAACAACTAATGAAAAACTGTTTTTT. As protein: CASSAVTTNEKLFF.

This clone is a singleton in its sample. The gene calls are TRBV7-9 and TRBJ1-4; D remains ambiguous. V lost 1 base, J lost 10 bases, and 19 bases lay in between. CDR1 SEHNR and CDR2 FQNEAQ come from the germline V gene (reference sequence). The CDR3 runs to 16 residues. The CDR3 coding sequence is TGTGCCAGCAGCTTAGATTCTGGGCAGCCTCGGGGAAAACTGTTTTTT. Translation gives CASSLDSGQPRGKLFF.

This chain connects TRBV6-5 to TRBJ2-1, with 8 nucleotides matching TRBD1. This CDR3 is 16 amino acids long. V lost 4 bases and J lost 7; bases outside the gene matches: 12. CDR1 is MNHEY and CDR2 is SVGAGI in the germline V gene. CDR3 sequence (DNA): TGTGCCAGCAGTTCCTCGGACAGGGCCTTTAGAAATGAGCAGTTCTTC. It codes for CASSSSDRAFRNEQFF.

V and J are TRBV27 and TRBJ1-6; TRBD1 is a possible D gene (6 bases). The ends were cut back, 10 bases at V and 4 bases at J, with 17 bases in the middle. The CDR3 contains 15 residues. CDR1 and CDR2 from the germline V gene are MNHEY and SMNVEV (reference sequence). The CDR3 sequence is CATRGGGAYNSPLHF. As DNA, the CDR3 is TGTGCCACCCGGGGGGGCGGGGCTTATAATTCACCCCTCCACTTT.

The rearrangement joins TRBV7-9 to TRBJ2-1, with 11 bases aligning to TRBD2. The CDR3 extends over 17 amino acids. CDR1 and CDR2 (germline): SEHNR, FQNEAQ (reference sequence). With 4 bases clipped from V and 0 bases from J, the junction kept 5 bases outside the gene matches. CDR3 in amino acids: CASSSKLAGVSYNEQFF. CDR3 nucleotide sequence: TGTGCCAGCAGCTCGAAACTAGCGGGGGTCTCCTACAATGAGCAGTTCTTC.